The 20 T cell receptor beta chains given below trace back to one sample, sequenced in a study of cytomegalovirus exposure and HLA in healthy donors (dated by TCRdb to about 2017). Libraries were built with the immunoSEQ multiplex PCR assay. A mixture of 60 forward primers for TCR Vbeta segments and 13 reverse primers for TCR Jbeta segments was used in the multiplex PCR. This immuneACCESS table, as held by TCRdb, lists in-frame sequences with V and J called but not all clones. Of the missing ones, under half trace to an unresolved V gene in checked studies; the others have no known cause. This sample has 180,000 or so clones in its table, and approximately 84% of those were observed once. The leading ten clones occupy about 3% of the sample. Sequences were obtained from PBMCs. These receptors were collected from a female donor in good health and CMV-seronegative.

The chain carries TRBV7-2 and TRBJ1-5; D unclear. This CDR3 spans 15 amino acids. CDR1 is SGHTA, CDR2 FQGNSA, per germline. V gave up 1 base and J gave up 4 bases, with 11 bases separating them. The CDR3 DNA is TGTGCCAGCAGCTTAGGGGCAGAAAGTAATCAGCCCCAGCATTTT. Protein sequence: CASSLGAESNQPQHF.

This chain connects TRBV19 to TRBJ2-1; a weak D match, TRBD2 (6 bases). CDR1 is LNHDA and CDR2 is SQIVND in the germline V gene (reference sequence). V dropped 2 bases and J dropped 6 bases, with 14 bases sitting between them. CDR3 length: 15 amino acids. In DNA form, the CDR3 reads TGTGCCAGTAGTATACGTCGGGAGTTGGGCAATGAGCAGTTCTTC. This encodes CASSIRRELGNEQFF.

DNA for the CDR3: TGTGCCAGCAGCACCTACCCCGGGTCGAACACTGAAGCTTTCTTT. Protein product: CASSTYPGSNTEAFF. The chain uses TRBV2 and TRBJ1-1; D gene unclear. The germline V and J ends were trimmed by 6 bases and 1 base, with 15 bases remaining between them. Germline V gives CDR1 SNHLY, CDR2 FYNNEI. CDR3 length: 15 residues.

CDR3 protein: CASSQGKGQGTEAFF. The CDR3 bases are TGTGCCAGCAGCCAAGGTAAGGGGCAGGGCACTGAAGCTTTCTTT. The chain employs TRBV4-2 and TRBJ1-1; TRBD1 might be the D (5 bases). V lost 1 base and J lost 4, with 13 bases in between. The germline CDR1 and CDR2 sequences are LGHNA and YNFKEQ. The length of the CDR3 is 15 residues.

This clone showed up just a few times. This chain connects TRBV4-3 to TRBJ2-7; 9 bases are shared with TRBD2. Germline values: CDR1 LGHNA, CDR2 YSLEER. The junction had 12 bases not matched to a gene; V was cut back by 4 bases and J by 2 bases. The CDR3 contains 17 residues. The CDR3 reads CASSPSGVAGVPYEQYF. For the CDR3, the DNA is TGCGCCAGCAGCCCCTCCGGGGTAGCGGGAGTCCCCTACGAGCAGTACTTC.

CDR3: CASSLGTGFLYEQYF. CDR3 bases: TGTGCCAGCAGCCTGGGGACAGGGTTTTTGTACGAGCAGTACTTC. The chain joins TRBV5-6 to TRBJ2-7; 9 nucleotides agree with TRBD1. The CDR3 covers 15 residues. With 4 bases clipped from V and 4 bases from J, the junction kept 9 bases outside the gene matches. The germline gives CDR1 SGHDT, CDR2 YYEEEE.

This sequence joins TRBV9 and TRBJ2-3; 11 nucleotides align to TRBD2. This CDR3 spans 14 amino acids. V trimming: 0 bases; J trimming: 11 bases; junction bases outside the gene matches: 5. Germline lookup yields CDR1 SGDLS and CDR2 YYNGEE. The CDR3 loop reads CASSVGSGGAMQYF. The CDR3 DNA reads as TGTGCCAGCAGCGTAGGTAGCGGGGGGGCCATGCAGTATTTT. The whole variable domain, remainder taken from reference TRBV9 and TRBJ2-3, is DSGVTQTPKHLITATGQRVTLRCSPRSGDLSVYWYQQSLDQGLQFLIQYYNGEERAKGNILERFSAQQFPDLHSELNLSSLELGDSALYFCASSVGSGGAMQYFGPGTRLTVL.

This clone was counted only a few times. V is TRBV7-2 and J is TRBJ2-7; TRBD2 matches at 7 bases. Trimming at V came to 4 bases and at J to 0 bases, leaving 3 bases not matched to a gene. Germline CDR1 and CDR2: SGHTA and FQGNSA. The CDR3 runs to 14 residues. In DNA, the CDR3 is TGTGCCAGCAGCTCAAGGGACTACTCCTACGAGCAGTACTTC. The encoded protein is CASSSRDYSYEQYF. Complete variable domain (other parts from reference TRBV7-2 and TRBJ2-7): GAGVSQSPSNKVTEKGKDVELRCDPISGHTALYWYRQSLGQGLEFLIYFQGNSAPDKSGLPSDRFSAERTGGSVSTLTIQRTQQEDSAVYLCASSSRDYSYEQYFGPGTRLTVT.

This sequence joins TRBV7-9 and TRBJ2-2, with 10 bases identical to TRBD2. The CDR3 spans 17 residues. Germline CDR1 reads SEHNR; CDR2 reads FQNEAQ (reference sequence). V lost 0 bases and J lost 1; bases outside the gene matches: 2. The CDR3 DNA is TGTGCCAGCAGCTTAGCCCCTAGCGGGAGGAACACCGGGGAGCTGTTTTTT. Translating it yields CASSLAPSGRNTGELFF.

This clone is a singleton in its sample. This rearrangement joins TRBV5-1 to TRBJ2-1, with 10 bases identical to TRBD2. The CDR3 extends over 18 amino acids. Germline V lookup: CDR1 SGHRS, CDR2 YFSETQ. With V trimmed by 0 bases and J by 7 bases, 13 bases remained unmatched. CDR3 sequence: CASSLEALSGGAMNEQFF. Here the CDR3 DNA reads TGCGCCAGCAGCTTGGAGGCTCTAAGCGGGGGGGCCATGAATGAGCAGTTCTTC.

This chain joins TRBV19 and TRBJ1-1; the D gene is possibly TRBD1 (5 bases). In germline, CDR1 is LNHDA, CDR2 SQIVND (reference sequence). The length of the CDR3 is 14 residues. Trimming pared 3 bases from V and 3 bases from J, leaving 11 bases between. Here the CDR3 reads CASSIVQVDTEAFF. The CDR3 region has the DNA TGTGCCAGTAGTATTGTACAGGTCGACACTGAAGCTTTCTTT.

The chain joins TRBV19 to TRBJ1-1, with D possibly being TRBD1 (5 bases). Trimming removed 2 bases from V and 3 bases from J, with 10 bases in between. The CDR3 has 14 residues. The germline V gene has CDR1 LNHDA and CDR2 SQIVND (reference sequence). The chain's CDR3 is CASSIRGGDTEAFF. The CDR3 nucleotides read TGTGCCAGTAGTATACGGGGGGGGGACACTGAAGCTTTCTTT.

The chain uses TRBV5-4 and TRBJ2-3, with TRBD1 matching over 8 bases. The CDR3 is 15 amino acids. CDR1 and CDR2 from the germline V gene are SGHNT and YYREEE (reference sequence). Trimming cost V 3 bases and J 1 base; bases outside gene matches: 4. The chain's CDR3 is CASSWGTGGTDTQYF. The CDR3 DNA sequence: TGTGCCAGCAGCTGGGGGACAGGTGGCACAGATACGCAGTATTTT. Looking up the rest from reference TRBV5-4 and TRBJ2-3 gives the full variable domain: ETGVTQSPTHLIKTRGQQVTLRCSSQSGHNTVSWYQQALGQGPQFIFQYYREEENGRGNFPPRFSGLQFPNYSSELNVNALELDDSALYLCASSWGTGGTDTQYFGPGTRLTVL.

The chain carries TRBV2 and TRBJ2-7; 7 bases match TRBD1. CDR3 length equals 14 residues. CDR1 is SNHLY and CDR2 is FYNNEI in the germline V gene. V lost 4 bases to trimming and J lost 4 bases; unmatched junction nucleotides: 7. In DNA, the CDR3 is TGTGCCAGCAGTGGGTACAGGGGAATTTACGAGCAGTACTTC. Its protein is CASSGYRGIYEQYF.

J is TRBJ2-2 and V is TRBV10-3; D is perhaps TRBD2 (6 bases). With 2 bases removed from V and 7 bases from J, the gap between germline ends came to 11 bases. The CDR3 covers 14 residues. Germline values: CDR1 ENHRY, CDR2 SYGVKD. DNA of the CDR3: TGTGCCATCAGTGAGCCTCTAGCGATCGGGGAGCTGTTTTTT. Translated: CAISEPLAIGELFF.

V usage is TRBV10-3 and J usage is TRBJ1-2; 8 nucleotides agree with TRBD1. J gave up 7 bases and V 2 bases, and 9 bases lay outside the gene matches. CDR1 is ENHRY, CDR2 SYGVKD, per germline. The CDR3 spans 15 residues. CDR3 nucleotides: TGTGCCATCAGTGAGCCAAACAGGGGGTCGGGTGGCTACACCTTC. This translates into CAISEPNRGSGGYTF.

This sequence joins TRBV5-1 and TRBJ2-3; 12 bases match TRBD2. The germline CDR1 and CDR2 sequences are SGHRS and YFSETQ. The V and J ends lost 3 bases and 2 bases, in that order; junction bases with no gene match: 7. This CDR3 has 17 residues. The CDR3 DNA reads TGCGCCAGCAGCTACGGACTAGCGGGGCCAACCACAGATACGCAGTATTTT. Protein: CASSYGLAGPTTDTQYF.

Written as DNA, the CDR3 is TGTGCCAGCAGTGAAGGGGTGACAGGGAGGAACAATGAGCAGTTCTTC. Amino acid sequence: CASSEGVTGRNNEQFF. The chain recombines TRBV6-1 with TRBJ2-1; maybe TRBD1 (7 bases). CDR3 size: 16 residues. CDR1 is MNHNS and CDR2 is SASEGT in the germline V gene. Trimming took 1 base from V and 5 from J, leaving 15 bases between them.

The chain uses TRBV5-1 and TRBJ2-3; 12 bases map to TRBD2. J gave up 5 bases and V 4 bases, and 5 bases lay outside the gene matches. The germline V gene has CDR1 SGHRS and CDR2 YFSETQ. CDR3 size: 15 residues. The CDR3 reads CASSAGTSGRDTQYF. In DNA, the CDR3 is TGCGCCAGCAGCGCAGGGACTAGCGGGCGAGATACGCAGTATTTT.

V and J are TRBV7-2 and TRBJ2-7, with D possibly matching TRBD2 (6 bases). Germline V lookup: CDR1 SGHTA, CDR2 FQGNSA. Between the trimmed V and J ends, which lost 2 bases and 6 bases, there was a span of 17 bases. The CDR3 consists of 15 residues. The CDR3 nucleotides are TGTGCCAGCAGCTTAAGGGCGGGGCTCCCCTCCGAGCAGTACTTC. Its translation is CASSLRAGLPSEQYF.